This entry lists 21 T cell receptor beta chains sequenced from one sample in a study of graft-versus-host responses after intestinal transplantation. The method was immunoSEQ multiplex PCR; TCRdb's version includes in-frame clones alone and lacks a portion of them. Of over 45,000 clones in the sample, roughly 89% were seen once. The specimen was PBMCs, collected 26 days after transplant. The receptors were gathered from a human patient who received an intestinal transplant, so some T cells may come from the graft donor.

The chain joins TRBV28 to TRBJ1-2, with TRBD1 as a possible D gene (6 bases). V lost 5 bases, J lost 5 bases, and 15 bases lay in between. The CDR3 is 14 residues long. Germline CDR1 and CDR2: MDHEN and SYDVKM. Here the CDR3 reads CASSTGGAGYGYTF. The CDR3 DNA reads TGTGCCAGCAGTACGGGGGGCGCGGGATATGGCTACACCTTC.

V is TRBV10-3 and J is TRBJ2-3; 9 positions agree with TRBD2. The CDR3 has 13 residues. Per the germline V gene, CDR1 is ENHRY and CDR2 is SYGVKD. Trimming took 8 bases from V and 4 from J; bases not matched to a gene: 4. DNA of the CDR3: TGTGCCATCGCGGGGGGGAGGGCAGATACGCAGTATTTT. Its protein is CAIAGGRADTQYF.

The V gene is TRBV7-2, the J gene TRBJ2-3; D is undetermined. V lost 5 bases to trimming and J lost 2 bases, with 8 bases between them. Per the germline V gene, CDR1 is SGHTA and CDR2 is FQGNSA. This CDR3 region has 13 residues. The CDR3 loop is CASSTDVTDTQYF. DNA for the CDR3: TGTGCCAGCAGCACAGACGTCACAGATACGCAGTATTTT.

The chain carries TRBV11-1 and TRBJ2-1; TRBD2 agrees at 7 bases. CDR3 length equals 15 residues. Germline V gene sequence: CDR1 SGHAT, CDR2 FQDESV (reference sequence). The V and J ends lost 5 bases and 3 bases, in that order; junction bases with no gene match: 7. This CDR3 is CASSAKGLYYNEQFF. For the CDR3, the DNA is TGTGCCAGCAGCGCCAAGGGACTATACTACAATGAGCAGTTCTTC.

The gene calls are TRBV28 and TRBJ2-7; 9 bases map to TRBD2. There are 16 residues in the CDR3. J lost 2 bases, V lost 5 bases, and 10 bases had no gene match. Germline values: CDR1 MDHEN, CDR2 SYDVKM. CDR3 sequence: CASSLGTTSGPYEQYV. The CDR3 region has the DNA TGTGCCAGCAGTCTCGGAACGACTAGCGGACCCTACGAGCAGTACGTC.

The chain employs TRBV4-1 and TRBJ2-5, with 7 bases matching TRBD2. The CDR3 length is 14 residues. J lost 5 bases, V lost 5 bases, and 8 bases had no gene match. Germline CDR1 and CDR2: MGHRA and YSYEKL. In nucleotides, the CDR3 is TGCGCCAGCAGCATGCCCGGGGGGATGGAGACCCAGTACTTC. Amino acids: CASSMPGGMETQYF.

In DNA form, the CDR3 reads TGTGCCAGCAGCCGCGGACAGGGGACCTATGGCTACACCTTC. This sequence encodes CASSRGQGTYGYTF. The rearrangement uses TRBV7-9 and TRBJ1-2; 9 bases are shared with TRBD1. Unmatched junction bases numbered 5, after V lost 5 bases and J lost 4 bases. CDR3 size: 14 residues. From germline, CDR1 is SEHNR and CDR2 FQNEAQ (reference sequence).

The V call is TRBV6-1, the J call TRBJ2-1; 8 bases are shared with TRBD1. The CDR3 sequence is 16 residues long. Germline V gene data show CDR1 as MNHNS and CDR2 as SASEGT. The J segment lost 7 bases and the V segment lost 4 bases, leaving 12 bases of the junction unmatched. For the CDR3, the DNA is TGTGCCAGCAGTGCCCCTTACAGGGGGGCGAAGAATGAGCAGTTCTTC. As protein: CASSAPYRGAKNEQFF.

This rearrangement joins TRBV11-2 to TRBJ2-7; 7 nucleotides match TRBD1. J was trimmed by 7 bases and V by 5 bases; bases with no gene match: 5. CDR1 and CDR2 (germline): SGHAT, FQNNGV. This CDR3 region has 12 residues. Here the CDR3 reads CASSLGTVEQYF. The DNA of the CDR3 is TGTGCCAGCAGCCTCGGGACAGTGGAGCAGTACTTC.

This rearrangement joins TRBV30 to TRBJ2-1, with TRBD1 identical over 7 bases. CDR3 length equals 12 residues. Germline CDR1 and CDR2: GTSNPN and SVGIG (reference sequence). V shed 4 bases, J shed 9 bases, and the junction held 6 bases outside the gene matches. As DNA, the CDR3 is TGTGCCTGGACTCTACAGGGGCCTGAGCAGTTCTTC. Translated: CAWTLQGPEQFF.

The J gene is TRBJ1-5, the V gene TRBV7-9; D unresolved. V was cut by 3 bases and J by 6 bases, with 15 bases left in between. The CDR3 sequence is 15 residues long. CDR1 and CDR2 (germline): SEHNR, FQNEAQ (reference sequence). For the CDR3, the DNA is TGTGCCAGCAGCTTCGGAGGAGGCACGGGTCAGCCCCAGCATTTT. This codes for CASSFGGGTGQPQHF.

This sequence joins TRBV30 and TRBJ2-1; no definite D call. The CDR3 runs 11 residues. Germline V lookup: CDR1 GTSNPN, CDR2 SVGIG (reference sequence). Trimming removed 0 bases at V and 7 bases at J, with 4 bases between. The CDR3 protein is CAWSVLNEQFF. CDR3 DNA: TGTGCCTGGAGTGTACTGAATGAGCAGTTCTTC.

The CDR3 DNA reads TGTGCCAGCAGGAGGGACTCATACTACGAGCAGTACTTC. Its protein product is CASRRDSYYEQYF. The chain links TRBV2 to TRBJ2-7, with D perhaps TRBD2 (6 bases). Trimming left V 6 bases short and J 3 bases short, with 12 bases between. Germline V gene lookup returns CDR1 SNHLY and CDR2 FYNNEI. This CDR3 region has 13 residues.

The chain has TRBV6-1 and TRBJ2-2; weak D call: TRBD2 (5 bases). V was shortened by 3 bases and J by 7 bases, with 12 bases between the two germline ends. The V gene's germline CDR1 is MNHNS and CDR2 SASEGT. This CDR3 contains 14 residues. For the CDR3, the DNA is TGTGCCAGCAGTGACATCGCGGGCGGCGGGGAGCTGTTTTTT. Translating gives CASSDIAGGGELFF.

The chain couples TRBV6-4 to TRBJ1-6; D unresolved. Germline V gene lookup returns CDR1 MRHNA and CDR2 SNTAGT. Trimming took 3 bases from V and 7 from J, leaving 7 bases between them. The CDR3 has 13 amino acids. CDR3 coding DNA: TGTGCCAGCAGTGAGTCGGGAAATTCACCCCTCCACTTT. Translating it yields CASSESGNSPLHF.

The chain links TRBV28 to TRBJ2-7, with unresolved D. The CDR3 length is 14 residues. V shed 3 bases and J shed 6 bases, with 15 bases lying between them. Germline values: CDR1 MDHEN, CDR2 SYDVKM. The CDR3 region has the DNA TGTGCCAGCAGTTTCCCCCACGACCGCGGCGAGCAGTACTTC. It specifies CASSFPHDRGEQYF.

The chain carries TRBV5-1 and TRBJ1-1; 9 nucleotides agree with TRBD1. CDR1 SGHRS and CDR2 YFSETQ come from the germline V gene. This CDR3 region has 13 residues. V gave up 2 bases and J gave up 5 bases; unmatched junction bases: 1. CDR3 bases: TGCGCCAGCAGCTTCGACAGGGGGACTGAAGCTTTCTTT. This gives the protein CASSFDRGTEAFF.

J is TRBJ2-3 and V is TRBV11-2; D perhaps matches TRBD2 (6 bases). Between the trimmed V and J ends, which lost 4 bases and 4 bases, there was a span of 12 bases. The CDR3 extends over 14 amino acids. Germline V gives CDR1 SGHAT, CDR2 FQNNGV. CDR3 bases: TGTGCCAGCAGCTCCCCCGGCGGGGCAGATACGCAGTATTTT. It yields the protein CASSSPGGADTQYF. Looking up the rest from reference TRBV11-2 and TRBJ2-3 gives the full variable domain: EAGVAQSPRYKIIEKRQSVAFWCNPISGHATLYWYQQILGQGPKLLIQFQNNGVVDDSQLPKDRFSAERLKGVDSTLKIQPAKLEDSAVYLCASSSPGGADTQYFGPGTRLTVL.

The chain combines TRBV6-1 with TRBJ2-5; 11 nucleotides agree with TRBD1. The J call may be in error: the DNA end matches TRBJ2-7 better. The CDR3 is made up of 15 amino acids. Germline assignment: CDR1 MNHNS and CDR2 SASEGT. The CDR3 loop reads CASSPPGTGGYEQYF. CDR3 coding DNA: TGTGCCAGCAGTCCACCCGGGACAGGGGGCTACGAGCAGTACTTC.

The V call is TRBV13, the J call TRBJ2-3; possible D gene TRBD1, 5 bases. The CDR3 consists of 13 residues. V was trimmed by 5 bases and J by 3 bases, leaving 9 bases between them. The germline CDR1 and CDR2 sequences are PRHDT and FYEKMQ (reference sequence). CDR3 sequence: CASSPRQTDTQYF. CDR3 nucleotide sequence: TGTGCCAGCAGCCCCCGACAGACAGATACGCAGTATTTT.

This clone was detected once. This chain links TRBV11-2 with TRBJ1-6, with D tentatively TRBD1 (6 bases). This CDR3 has 14 amino acids. The germline V gene has CDR1 SGHAT and CDR2 FQNNGV. V gave up 4 bases and J gave up 16 bases, with 20 bases separating them. CDR3 bases: TGTGCCAGCAGCTCCCCGGGGGGCAAACAACAACTCCACTTT. Amino acid sequence: CASSSPGGKQQLHF.